Listed below are T cell receptor beta chains from one sample, sequenced in a study of monozygotic twins with inflammatory bowel disease. TCRdb reprocessed the 5' RACE reads, with one entry per CDR3 protein and no DNA. In all, the sample yields 400,000 or so distinct CDR3 sequences. Sequenced material: blood. The receptor source for this set is a human donor with ulcerative colitis or Crohn's disease, or a healthy co-twin of an affected twin (not recorded which). The CDR3 runs from the conserved cysteine through the conserved F or W.

J | V | CDR3
TRBJ1-1 | TRBV12-3/TRBV12-4 | CASRSTIEAFF
TRBJ1-1 | TRBV7-3 | CASSKQERAEAFF
TRBJ2-1 | TRBV20-1 | CSARPRQSYNEQFF
TRBJ2-7 | TRBV5-1 | CASSLGQGVSYEQYF
TRBJ2-5 | TRBV12-3/TRBV12-4 | CASSAVGETQYF
TRBJ1-4 | TRBV19 | CASSWANEKLFF
TRBJ2-1 | TRBV24-1 | CATIYGGARNEQFF
TRBJ2-7 | TRBV7-2 | CASSITSGIYEQYF
TRBJ2-7 | TRBV6-1 | CASSDPGTSSSYEQYF
TRBJ1-1 | TRBV29-1 | CSAKEGTGGTEAFF
TRBJ1-2 | TRBV14 | CASSQDRVVLGGYTF
TRBJ2-3 | TRBV6-5 | CASSYLGSGNSGRADTQYF
TRBJ2-7 | TRBV19 | CASSLTSGALYEQYF
TRBJ1-4 | TRBV9 | CASSPGTGGSEEKLFF
TRBJ2-5 | TRBV25-1 | CASSIGTSGGQETQYF
TRBJ2-7 | TRBV28 | CASSPPHRNEQYF
TRBJ1-2 | TRBV3-1 | CASSPGQSNGYTF
TRBJ2-7 | TRBV2 | CASSVSGNSYEQYF
TRBJ1-1 | TRBV7-9 | CASSFNREMAFF
TRBJ2-2 | TRBV7-3 | CASRVTPTGELFF
TRBJ1-3 | TRBV7-9 | CASRTGQLDFGNTIYF
TRBJ2-2 | TRBV2 | CASSDAAAYTGELFF
TRBJ1-6 | TRBV12-3/TRBV12-4 | CASSTGTNSPLHF
TRBJ1-2 | TRBV5-1 | CASSSTTNYGYTF
TRBJ2-7 | TRBV5-1 | CASSLGLRSEQYF